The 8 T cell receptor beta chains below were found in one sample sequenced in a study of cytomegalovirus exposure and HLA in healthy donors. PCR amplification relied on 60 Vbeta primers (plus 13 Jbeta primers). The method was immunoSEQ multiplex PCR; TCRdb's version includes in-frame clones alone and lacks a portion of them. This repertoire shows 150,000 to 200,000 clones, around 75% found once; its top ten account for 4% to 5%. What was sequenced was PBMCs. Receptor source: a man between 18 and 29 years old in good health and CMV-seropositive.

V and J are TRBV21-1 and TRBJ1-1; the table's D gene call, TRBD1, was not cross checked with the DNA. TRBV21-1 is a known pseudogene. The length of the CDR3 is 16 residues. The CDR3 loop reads CASSKDLGRGDTEAFF. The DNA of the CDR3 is TGTGCCAGCAGCAAAGACCTAGGCAGGGGGGACACTGAAGCTTTCTTT.

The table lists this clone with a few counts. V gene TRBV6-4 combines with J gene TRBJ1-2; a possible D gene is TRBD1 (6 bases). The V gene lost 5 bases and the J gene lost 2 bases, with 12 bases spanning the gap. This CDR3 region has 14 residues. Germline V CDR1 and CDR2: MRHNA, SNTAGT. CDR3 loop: CASSLGGGNYGYTF. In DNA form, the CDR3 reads TGTGCCAGCAGTCTAGGGGGGGGGAACTATGGCTACACCTTC.

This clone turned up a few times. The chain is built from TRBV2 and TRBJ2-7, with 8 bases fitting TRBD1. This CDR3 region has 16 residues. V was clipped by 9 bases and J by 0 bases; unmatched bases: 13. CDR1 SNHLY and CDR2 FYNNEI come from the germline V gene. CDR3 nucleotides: TGTGCCAGTGCCACAGGGGGAACCTTTAACTCCTACGAGCAGTACGTC. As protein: CASATGGTFNSYEQYV.

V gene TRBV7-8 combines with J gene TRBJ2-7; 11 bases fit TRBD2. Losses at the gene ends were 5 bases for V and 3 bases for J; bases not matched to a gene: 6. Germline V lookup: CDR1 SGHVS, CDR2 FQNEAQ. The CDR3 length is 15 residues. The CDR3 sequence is CASSLGLAVSYEQYV. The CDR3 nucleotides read TGTGCCAGCAGCCTGGGACTAGCGGTTAGCTACGAGCAGTACGTC.

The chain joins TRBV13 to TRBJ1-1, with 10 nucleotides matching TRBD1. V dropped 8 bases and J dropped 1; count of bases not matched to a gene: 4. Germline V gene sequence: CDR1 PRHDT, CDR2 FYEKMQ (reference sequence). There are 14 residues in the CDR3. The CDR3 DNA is TGTGCCAGCGGGACAGGGGTCGGGAACACTGAAGCTTTCTTT. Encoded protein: CASGTGVGNTEAFF.

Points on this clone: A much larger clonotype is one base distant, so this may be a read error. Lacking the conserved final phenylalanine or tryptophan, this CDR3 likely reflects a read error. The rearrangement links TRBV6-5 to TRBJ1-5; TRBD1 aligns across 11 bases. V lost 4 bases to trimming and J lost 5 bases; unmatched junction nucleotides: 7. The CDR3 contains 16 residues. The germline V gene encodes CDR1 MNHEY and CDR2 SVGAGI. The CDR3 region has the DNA TGTGCCAGCAGTTTTGCCGGGACAGGGGGAGATCAGCCCCAGCATCTT. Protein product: CASSFAGTGGDQPQHL.

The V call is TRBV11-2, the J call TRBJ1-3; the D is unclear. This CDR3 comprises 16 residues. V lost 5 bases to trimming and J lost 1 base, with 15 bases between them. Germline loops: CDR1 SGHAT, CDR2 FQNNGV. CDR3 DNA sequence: TGTGCCAGCAGCGACCCCGCAGGATCATCTGGAAACACCATATATTTT. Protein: CASSDPAGSSGNTIYF.

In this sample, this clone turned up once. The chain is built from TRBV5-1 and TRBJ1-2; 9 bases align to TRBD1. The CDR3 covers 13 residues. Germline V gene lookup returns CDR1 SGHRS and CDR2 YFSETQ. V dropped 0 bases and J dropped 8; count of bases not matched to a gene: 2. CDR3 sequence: CASSLATGGGYTF. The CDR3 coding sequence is TGCGCCAGCAGCTTGGCGACAGGGGGAGGCTACACCTTC.